This T cell receptor beta chain derives from a study of shared clonotypes between healthy human individuals. This CDR3 contains 16 residues. Looked up from germline, CDR1 is SGDLS and CDR2 is YYNGEE. V shed 0 bases and J 8 bases; nucleotides not matched to a gene: 11. Points from the study as a whole: For naive CD4 cells, roughly 5% of clonotypes were shared across several donors. Generally, naive subsets (rather than memory subsets) showed larger estimated richness.

With regard to this clone: Its matching antigen is unknown.

Some clones are missing from TCRdb's copy, which holds only in-frame ones; the method was immunoSEQ multiplex PCR. This table holds more than 2 million clones, roughly 95% found once. The sequencing sample was made of naive CD4+ T cells sorted from blood. Regarding subset: CD45RA+ positively selected. The chain combines TRBV9 with TRBJ2-1, with 7 bases that match TRBD1. The origin of this receptor is a man aged 18 to 35 in good health. The CDR3 sequence is CASSVGQGIGGDEQFF. Here the CDR3 DNA reads TGTGCCAGCAGCGTAGGACAGGGTATTGGGGGTGATGAGCAGTTCTTC.